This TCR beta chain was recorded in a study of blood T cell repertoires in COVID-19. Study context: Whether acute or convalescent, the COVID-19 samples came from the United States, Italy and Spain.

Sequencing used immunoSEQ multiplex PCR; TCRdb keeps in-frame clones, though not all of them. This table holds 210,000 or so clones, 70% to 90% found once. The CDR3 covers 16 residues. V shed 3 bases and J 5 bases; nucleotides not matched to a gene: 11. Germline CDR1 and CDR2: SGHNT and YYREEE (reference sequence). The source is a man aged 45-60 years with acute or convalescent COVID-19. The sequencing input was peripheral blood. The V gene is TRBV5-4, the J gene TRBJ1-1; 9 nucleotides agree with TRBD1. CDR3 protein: CASSSPGQGGFTEAFF. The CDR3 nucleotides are TGTGCCAGCAGCTCTCCGGGACAGGGAGGATTTACTGAAGCTTTCTTT.